This T cell receptor (beta chain) stems from a study of CD8 T cells in ankylosing spondylitis. Study-wide results and caveats: Roughly eight highly homologous variants made up a TCR beta motif that seemed to typify ankylosing spondylitis blood. Relatively rare in peripheral blood, disease-linked clones were also CD8+. Matched ankylosing spondylitis synovial fluid reportedly showed significant enrichment of disease-linked clones.

With 4 bases clipped from V and 0 bases from J, the junction kept 4 bases outside the gene matches. The V gene's germline CDR1 is DFQATT and CDR2 SNEGSKA (reference sequence). The CDR3 loop spans 16 amino acids. With molecular barcodes, quantitative 5'-RACE was used to make the TCR beta libraries. TCRdb re-derived calls from the 5' RACE reads in MiXCR, one entry per CDR3 protein. The sample contains over 100,000 distinct CDR3 sequences, around 7% of which appear only once. The table lists this clonotype with many counts. What it binds is not known. The genes are TRBV20-1 and TRBJ2-6, with 9 bases fitting TRBD2. The TCR originated in a male donor with ankylosing spondylitis or in good health (not recorded which). The sequencing input was blood, either unsorted or a sorted T cell fraction (not recorded which). CDR3 amino acids: CSATGLAASGANVLTF. CDR3 nucleotide sequence: TGCAGTGCTACGGGACTAGCTGCCTCTGGGGCCAACGTCCTGACTTTC.